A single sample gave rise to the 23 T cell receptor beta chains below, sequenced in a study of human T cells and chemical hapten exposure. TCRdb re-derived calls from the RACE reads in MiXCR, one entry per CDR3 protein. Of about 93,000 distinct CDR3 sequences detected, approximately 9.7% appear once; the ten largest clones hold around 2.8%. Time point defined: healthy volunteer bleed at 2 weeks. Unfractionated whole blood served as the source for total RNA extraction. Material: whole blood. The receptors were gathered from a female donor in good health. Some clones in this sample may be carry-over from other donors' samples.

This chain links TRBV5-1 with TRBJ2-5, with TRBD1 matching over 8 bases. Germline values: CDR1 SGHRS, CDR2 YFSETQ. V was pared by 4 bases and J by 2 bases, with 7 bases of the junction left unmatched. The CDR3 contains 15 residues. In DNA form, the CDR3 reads TGCGCCAGCAGCCCGACAGGGGAGCGTCAAGAGACCCAGTACTTC. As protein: CASSPTGERQETQYF.

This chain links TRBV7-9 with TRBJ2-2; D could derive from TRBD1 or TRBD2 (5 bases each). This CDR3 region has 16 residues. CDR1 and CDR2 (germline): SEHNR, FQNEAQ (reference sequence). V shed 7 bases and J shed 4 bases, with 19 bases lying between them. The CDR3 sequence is CASTQPGQASTGELFF. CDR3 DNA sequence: TGTGCCAGCACCCAACCGGGGCAGGCCAGCACCGGGGAGCTGTTTTTT.

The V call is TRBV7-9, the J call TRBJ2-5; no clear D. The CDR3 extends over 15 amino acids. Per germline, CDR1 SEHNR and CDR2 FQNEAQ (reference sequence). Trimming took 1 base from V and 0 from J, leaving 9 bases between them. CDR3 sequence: CASSLVLGDQETQYF. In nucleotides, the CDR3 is TGTGCCAGCAGCTTAGTGCTGGGTGACCAAGAGACCCAGTACTTC. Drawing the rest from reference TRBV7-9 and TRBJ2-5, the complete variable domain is DTGVSQNPRHKITKRGQNVTFRCDPISEHNRLYWYRQTLGQGPEFLTYFQNEAQLEKSRLLSDRFSAERPKGSFSTLEIQRTEQGDSAMYLCASSLVLGDQETQYFGPGTRLLVL.

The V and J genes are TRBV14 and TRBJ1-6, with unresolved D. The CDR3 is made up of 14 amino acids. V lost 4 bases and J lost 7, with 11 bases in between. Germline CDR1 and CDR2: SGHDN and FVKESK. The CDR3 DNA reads TGTGCCAGCAGCCGAGGGATTCAAAATTCACCCCTCCACTTT. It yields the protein CASSRGIQNSPLHF.

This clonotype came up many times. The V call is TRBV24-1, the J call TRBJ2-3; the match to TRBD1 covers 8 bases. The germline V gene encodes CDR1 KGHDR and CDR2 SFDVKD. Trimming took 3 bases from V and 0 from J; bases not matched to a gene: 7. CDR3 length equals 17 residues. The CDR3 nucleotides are TGTGCCACCAGTGATGTTGGACAGGGACGTAGCACAGATACGCAGTATTTT. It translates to CATSDVGQGRSTDTQYF.

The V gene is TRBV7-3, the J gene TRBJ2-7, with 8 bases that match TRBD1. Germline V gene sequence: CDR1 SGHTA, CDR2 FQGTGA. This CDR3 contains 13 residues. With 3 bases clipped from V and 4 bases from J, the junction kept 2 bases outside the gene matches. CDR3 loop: CASSFGQGYEQYF. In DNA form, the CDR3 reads TGTGCCAGCAGCTTTGGACAGGGATACGAGCAGTACTTC.

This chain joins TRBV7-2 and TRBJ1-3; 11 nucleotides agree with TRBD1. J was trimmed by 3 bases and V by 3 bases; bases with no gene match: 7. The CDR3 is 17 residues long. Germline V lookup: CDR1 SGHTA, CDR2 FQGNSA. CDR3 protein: CASSFPGQGAGGNTIYF. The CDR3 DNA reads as TGTGCCAGCAGCTTCCCAGGACAGGGGGCGGGTGGAAACACCATATATTTT.

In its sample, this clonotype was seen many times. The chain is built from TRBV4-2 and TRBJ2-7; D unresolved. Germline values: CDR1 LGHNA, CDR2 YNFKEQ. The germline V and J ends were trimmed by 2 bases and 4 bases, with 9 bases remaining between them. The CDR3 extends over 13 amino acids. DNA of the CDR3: TGTGCCAGCAGCCAATGGGCAGCTTACGAGCAGTACTTC. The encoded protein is CASSQWAAYEQYF.

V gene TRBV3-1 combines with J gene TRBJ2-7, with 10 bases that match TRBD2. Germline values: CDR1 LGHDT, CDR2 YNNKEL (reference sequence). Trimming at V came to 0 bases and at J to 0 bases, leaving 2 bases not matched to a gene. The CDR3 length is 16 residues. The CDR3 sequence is CASSQDLAGASYEQYF. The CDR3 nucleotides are TGTGCCAGCAGCCAAGATCTAGCGGGAGCCTCCTACGAGCAGTACTTC.

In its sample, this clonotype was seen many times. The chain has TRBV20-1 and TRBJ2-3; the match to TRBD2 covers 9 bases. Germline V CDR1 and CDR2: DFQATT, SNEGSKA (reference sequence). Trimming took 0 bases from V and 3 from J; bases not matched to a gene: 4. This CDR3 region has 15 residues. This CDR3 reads CSARDGGLATDTQYF. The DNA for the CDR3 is TGCAGTGCTAGAGATGGCGGACTAGCGACAGATACGCAGTATTTT.

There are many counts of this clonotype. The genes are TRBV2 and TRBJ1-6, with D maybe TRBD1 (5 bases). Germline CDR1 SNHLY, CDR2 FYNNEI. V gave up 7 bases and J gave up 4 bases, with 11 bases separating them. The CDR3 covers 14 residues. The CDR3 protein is CASNPGIYNSPLHF. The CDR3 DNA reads TGTGCCAGCAACCCAGGGATTTATAATTCACCCCTCCACTTT.

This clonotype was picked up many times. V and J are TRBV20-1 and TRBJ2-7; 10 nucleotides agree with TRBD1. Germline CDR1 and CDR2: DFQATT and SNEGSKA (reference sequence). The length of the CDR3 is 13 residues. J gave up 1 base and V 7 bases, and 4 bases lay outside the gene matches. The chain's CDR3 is CSVGTGESYEQYF. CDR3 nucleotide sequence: TGCAGTGTTGGGACAGGGGAATCCTACGAGCAGTACTTC.

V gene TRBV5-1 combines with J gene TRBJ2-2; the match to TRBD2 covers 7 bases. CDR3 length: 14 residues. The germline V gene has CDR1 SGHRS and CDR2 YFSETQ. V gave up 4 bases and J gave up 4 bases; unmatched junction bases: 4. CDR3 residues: CASSEPGGTGELFF. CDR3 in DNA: TGCGCCAGCAGCGAGCCGGGGGGCACCGGGGAGCTGTTTTTT.

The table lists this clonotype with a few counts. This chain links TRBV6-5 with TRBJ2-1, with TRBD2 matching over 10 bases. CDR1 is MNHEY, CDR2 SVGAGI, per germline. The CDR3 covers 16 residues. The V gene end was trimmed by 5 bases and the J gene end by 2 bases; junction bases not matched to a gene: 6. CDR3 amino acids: CASSTRLAGAYNEQFF. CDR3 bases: TGTGCCAGCAGTACCAGACTAGCGGGCGCCTACAATGAGCAGTTCTTC.

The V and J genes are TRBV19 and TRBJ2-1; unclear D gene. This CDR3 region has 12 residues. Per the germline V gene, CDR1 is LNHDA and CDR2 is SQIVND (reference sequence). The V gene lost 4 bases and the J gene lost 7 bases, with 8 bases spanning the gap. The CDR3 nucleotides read TGTGCCAGTAGTAGACGAGCGAATGAGCAGTTCTTC. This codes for CASSRRANEQFF.

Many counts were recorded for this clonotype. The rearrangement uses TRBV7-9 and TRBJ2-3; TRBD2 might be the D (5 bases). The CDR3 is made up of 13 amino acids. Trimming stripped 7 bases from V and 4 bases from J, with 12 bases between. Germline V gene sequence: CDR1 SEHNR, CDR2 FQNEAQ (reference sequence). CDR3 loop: CASNGIGADTQYF. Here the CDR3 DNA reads TGTGCCAGCAACGGGATTGGGGCAGATACGCAGTATTTT.

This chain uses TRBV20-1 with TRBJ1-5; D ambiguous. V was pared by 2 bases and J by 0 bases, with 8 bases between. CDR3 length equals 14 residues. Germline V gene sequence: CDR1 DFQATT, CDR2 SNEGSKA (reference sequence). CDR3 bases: TGCAGTGCTAGATTTGGTGTTAGCAATCAGCCCCAGCATTTT. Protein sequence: CSARFGVSNQPQHF.

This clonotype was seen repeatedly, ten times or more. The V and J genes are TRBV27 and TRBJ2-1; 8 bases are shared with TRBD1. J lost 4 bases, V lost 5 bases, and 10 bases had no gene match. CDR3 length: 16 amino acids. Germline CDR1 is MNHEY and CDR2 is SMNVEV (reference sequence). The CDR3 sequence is CASSPDRTGSYNEQFF. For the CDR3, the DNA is TGTGCCAGCAGTCCCGATCGGACAGGGTCGTACAATGAGCAGTTCTTC.

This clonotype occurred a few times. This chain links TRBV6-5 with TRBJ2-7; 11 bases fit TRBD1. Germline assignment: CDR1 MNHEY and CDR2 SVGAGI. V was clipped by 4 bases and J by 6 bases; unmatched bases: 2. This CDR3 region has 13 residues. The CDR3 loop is CASSSGTGGEQYF. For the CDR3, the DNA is TGTGCCAGCAGTTCCGGGACAGGGGGCGAGCAGTACTTC.

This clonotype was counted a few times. DNA for the CDR3: TGTGCCAGCAGTGAAGCGATCGACCAAGGCGGGCTACCTTCTTTCTTT. Protein sequence: CASSEAIDQGGLPSFF. The chain uses TRBV2 and TRBJ1-1; D is unresolved. CDR1 and CDR2 (germline): SNHLY, FYNNEI. V lost 0 bases and J 12 bases, leaving 23 bases between the germline ends. The CDR3 is 16 residues long.

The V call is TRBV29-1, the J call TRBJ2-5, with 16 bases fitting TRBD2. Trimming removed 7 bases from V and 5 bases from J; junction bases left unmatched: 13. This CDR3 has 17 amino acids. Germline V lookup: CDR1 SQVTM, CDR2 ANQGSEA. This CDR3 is CSAPGTSGRAGGETQYF. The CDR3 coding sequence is TGCAGCGCCCCCGGGACTAGCGGGAGGGCCGGTGGGGAGACCCAGTACTTC.

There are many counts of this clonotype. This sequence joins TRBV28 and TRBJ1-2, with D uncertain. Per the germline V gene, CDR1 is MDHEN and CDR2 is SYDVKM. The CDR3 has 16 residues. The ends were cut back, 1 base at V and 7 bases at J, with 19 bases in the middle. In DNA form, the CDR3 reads TGTGCCAGCAGTTTATTTTCCATGGACCTATCTGCTGGCTACACCTTC. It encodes CASSLFSMDLSAGYTF.

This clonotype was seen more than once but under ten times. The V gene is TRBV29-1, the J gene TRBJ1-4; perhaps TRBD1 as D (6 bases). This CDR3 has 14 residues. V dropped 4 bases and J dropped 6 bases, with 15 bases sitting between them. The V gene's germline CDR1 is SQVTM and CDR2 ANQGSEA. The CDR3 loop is CSVAVGGRDEKLFF. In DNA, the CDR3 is TGCAGCGTTGCCGTGGGGGGCCGAGATGAAAAACTGTTTTTT.